The subject of this entry is one T cell receptor (beta chain). V lost 0 bases to trimming and J lost 3 bases, with 12 bases between them. The CDR3 length is 15 residues. Germline CDR1 reads LGHNA; CDR2 reads YNFKEQ. With no exception, relapse followed autologous stem cell transplantation in all patients, and brentuximab vedotin exposure varied. Best outcomes ranged across complete response, partial response and progressive disease. Sequencing was performed with immunoSEQ multiplex PCR; in TCRdb, only in-frame clones are kept and a portion is missing. The data hold roughly 20,000 clones, with 65% to 85% observed a single time. The sample comes from a study of PD-1 blockade in classical Hodgkin lymphoma.

This TCR was recovered from a human donor with classical Hodgkin lymphoma. The chain recombines TRBV4-2 with TRBJ2-7; the D gene could be TRBD1 or TRBD2 (5 bases each). Sequenced here: peripheral blood mononuclear cells (PBMCs), sampled at baseline. The CDR3 protein is CASSQDPGLVYEQYF. The CDR3 DNA sequence: TGTGCCAGCAGCCAAGATCCGGGGCTCGTCTACGAGCAGTACTTC.